A single T cell receptor beta chain is shown here with its context. The entry originates in a study of blood T cell repertoires in COVID-19. V was pared by 2 bases and J by 4 bases, with 6 bases between. The length of the CDR3 is 12 residues. Germline assignment: CDR1 SNHLY and CDR2 FYNNEI. The method was immunoSEQ multiplex PCR; TCRdb's version includes in-frame clones alone and lacks a portion of them. The table includes under 200,000 clones, 80% to 90% detected once. Sequencing was done on a sample of peripheral blood. The clonotype was recovered from a man aged 60 to 69 with acute or convalescent COVID-19. The rearrangement joins TRBV2 to TRBJ2-7; D is undetermined. CDR3 in DNA: TGTGCCAGCAGTGAATTTTCTTACGAGCAGTACTTC. Its translation: CASSEFSYEQYF.